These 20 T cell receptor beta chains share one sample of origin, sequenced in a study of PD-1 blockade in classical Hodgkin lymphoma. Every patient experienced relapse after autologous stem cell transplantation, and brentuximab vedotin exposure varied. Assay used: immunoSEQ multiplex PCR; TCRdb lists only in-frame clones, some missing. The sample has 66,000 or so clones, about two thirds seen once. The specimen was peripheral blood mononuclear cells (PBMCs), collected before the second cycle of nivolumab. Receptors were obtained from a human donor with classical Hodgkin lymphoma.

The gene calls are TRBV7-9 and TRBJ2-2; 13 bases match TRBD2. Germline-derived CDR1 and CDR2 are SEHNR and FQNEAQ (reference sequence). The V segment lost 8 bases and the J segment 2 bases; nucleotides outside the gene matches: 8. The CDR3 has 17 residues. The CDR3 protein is CASAWTSGRSNTGELFF. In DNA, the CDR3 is TGTGCCAGCGCGTGGACTAGCGGGAGAAGCAACACCGGGGAGCTGTTTTTT.

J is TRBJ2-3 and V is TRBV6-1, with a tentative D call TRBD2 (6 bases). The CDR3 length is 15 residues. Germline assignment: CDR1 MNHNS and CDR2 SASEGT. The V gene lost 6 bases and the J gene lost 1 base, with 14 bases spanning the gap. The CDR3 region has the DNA TGTGCCAGCAGATCCCCGGGACTCGGCACAGATACGCAGTATTTT. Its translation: CASRSPGLGTDTQYF.

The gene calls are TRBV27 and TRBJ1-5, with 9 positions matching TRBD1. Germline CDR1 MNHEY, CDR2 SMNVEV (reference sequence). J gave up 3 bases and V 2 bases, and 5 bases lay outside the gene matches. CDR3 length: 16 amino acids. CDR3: CASSLLGTGTNQPQHF. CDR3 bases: TGTGCCAGCAGTTTACTCGGGACAGGGACCAATCAGCCCCAGCATTTT.

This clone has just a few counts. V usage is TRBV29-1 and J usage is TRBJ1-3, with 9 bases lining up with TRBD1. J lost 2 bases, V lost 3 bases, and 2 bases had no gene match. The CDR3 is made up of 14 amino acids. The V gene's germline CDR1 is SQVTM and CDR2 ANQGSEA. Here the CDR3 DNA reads TGCAGCGTTGACGGGACAGGGACTGGAAACACCATATATTTT. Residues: CSVDGTGTGNTIYF.

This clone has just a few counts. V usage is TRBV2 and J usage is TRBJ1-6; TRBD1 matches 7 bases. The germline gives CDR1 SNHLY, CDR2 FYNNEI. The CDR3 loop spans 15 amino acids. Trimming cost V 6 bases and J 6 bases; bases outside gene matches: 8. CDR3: CASSESQGRNSPLHF. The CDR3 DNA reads TGTGCCAGCAGCGAATCACAGGGGCGTAATTCACCCCTCCACTTT.

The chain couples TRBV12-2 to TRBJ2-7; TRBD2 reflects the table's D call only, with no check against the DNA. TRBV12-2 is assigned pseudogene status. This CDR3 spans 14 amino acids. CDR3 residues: CASRLAFSLYEQYF. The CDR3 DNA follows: TGTGCAAGTCGCCTGGCTTTTAGCCTCTACGAGCAGTACTTC.

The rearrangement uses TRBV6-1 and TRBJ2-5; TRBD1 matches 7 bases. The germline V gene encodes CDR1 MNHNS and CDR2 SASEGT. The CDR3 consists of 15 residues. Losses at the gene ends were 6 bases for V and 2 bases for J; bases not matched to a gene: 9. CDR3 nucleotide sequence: TGTGCCAGCAGACCACAGGGGACCCAACAAGAGACCCAGTACTTC. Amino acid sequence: CASRPQGTQQETQYF.

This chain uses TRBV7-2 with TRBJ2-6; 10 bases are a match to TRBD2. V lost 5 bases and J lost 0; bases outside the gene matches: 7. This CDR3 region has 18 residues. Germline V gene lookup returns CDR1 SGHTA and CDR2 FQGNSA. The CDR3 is CASSIGLAVRSGANVLTF. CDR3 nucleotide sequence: TGTGCCAGCAGCATTGGACTAGCGGTACGCTCTGGGGCCAACGTCCTGACTTTC.

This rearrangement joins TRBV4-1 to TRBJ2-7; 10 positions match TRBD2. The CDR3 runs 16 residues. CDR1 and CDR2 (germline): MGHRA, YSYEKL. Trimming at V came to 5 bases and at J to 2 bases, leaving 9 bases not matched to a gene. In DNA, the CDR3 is TGCGCCAGCAGCGGAGACTGGACTAGCGGCGCCTACGAGCAGTACTTC. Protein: CASSGDWTSGAYEQYF.

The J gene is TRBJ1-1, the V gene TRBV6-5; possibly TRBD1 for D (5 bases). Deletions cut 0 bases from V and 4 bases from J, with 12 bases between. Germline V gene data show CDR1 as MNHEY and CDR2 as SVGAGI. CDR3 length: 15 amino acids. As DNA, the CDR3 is TGTGCCAGCAGTTACTCGTTAGGGGTAACCACTGAAGCTTTCTTT. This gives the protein CASSYSLGVTTEAFF.

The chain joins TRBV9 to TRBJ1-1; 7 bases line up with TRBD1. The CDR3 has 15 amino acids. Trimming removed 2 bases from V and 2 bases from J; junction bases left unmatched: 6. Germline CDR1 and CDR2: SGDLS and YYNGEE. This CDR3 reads CASSVFGTANTEAFF. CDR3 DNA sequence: TGTGCCAGCAGCGTCTTCGGGACAGCCAACACTGAAGCTTTCTTT.

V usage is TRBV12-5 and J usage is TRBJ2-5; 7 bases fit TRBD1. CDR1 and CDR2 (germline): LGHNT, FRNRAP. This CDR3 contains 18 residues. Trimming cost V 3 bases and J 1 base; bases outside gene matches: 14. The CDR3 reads CASGFSPFSQGIQETQYF. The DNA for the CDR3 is TGTGCTAGTGGTTTCTCCCCCTTCTCACAGGGGATCCAAGAGACCCAGTACTTC.

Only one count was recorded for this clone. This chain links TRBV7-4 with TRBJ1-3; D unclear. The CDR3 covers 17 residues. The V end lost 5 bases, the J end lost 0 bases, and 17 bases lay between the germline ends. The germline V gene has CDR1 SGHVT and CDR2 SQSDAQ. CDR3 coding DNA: TGTGCCAGCAGCCCCGTTAAGGGCGAGATCTCTGGAAACACCATATATTTT. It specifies CASSPVKGEISGNTIYF.

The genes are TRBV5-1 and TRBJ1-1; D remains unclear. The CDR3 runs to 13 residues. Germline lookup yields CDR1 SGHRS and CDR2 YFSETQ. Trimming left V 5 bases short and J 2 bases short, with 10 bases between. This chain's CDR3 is CASSLDTNTEAFF. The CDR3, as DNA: TGCGCCAGCAGTCTCGACACAAACACTGAAGCTTTCTTT.

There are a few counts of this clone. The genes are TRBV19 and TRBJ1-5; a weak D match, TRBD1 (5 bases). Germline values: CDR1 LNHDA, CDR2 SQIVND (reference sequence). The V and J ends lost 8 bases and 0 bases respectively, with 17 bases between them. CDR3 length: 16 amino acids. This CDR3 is CASSLGTGTSNQPQHF. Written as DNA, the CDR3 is TGTGCCAGTTCCCTAGGTACAGGAACTAGCAATCAGCCCCAGCATTTT.

The chain's CDR3 is CASSSPGTSTDTQYF. In DNA, the CDR3 is TGTGCCAGCAGCTCGCCCGGGACTAGCACAGATACGCAGTATTTT. The chain employs TRBV11-3 and TRBJ2-3; TRBD2 might be the D (6 bases). Trimming pared 4 bases from V and 0 bases from J, leaving 11 bases between. In germline, CDR1 is SGHNT, CDR2 YENEEA. The CDR3 is 15 amino acids.

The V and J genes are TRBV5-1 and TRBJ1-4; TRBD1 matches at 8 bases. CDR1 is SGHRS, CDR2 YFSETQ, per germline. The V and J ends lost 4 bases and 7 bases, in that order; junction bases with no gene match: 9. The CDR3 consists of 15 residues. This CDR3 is CASSPQGTGAEKLFF. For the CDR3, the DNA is TGCGCCAGCAGCCCCCAGGGGACAGGTGCTGAAAAACTGTTTTTT.

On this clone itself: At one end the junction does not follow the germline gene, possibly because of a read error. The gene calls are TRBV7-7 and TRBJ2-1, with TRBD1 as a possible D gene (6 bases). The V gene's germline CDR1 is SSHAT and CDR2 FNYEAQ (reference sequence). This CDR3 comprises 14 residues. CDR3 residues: CASSFGGAYNEQFF. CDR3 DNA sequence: TGTGCTAGCAGCTTTGGGGGCGCCTACAATGAGCAGTTCTTC.

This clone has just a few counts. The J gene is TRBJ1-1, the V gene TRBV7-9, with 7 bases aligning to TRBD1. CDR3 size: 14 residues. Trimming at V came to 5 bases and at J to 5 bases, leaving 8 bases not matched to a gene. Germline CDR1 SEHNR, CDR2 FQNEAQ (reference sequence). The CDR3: CASSPQTGTTEAFF. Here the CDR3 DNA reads TGTGCCAGCAGCCCCCAGACAGGGACGACTGAAGCTTTCTTT. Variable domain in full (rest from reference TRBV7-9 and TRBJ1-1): DTGVSQNPRHKITKRGQNVTFRCDPISEHNRLYWYRQTLGQGPEFLTYFQNEAQLEKSRLLSDRFSAERPKGSFSTLEIQRTEQGDSAMYLCASSPQTGTTEAFFGQGTRLTVV.

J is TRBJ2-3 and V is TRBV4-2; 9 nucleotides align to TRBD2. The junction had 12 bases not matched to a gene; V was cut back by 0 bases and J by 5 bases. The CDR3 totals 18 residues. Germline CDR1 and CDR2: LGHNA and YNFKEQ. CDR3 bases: TGTGCCAGCAGCCAAGAAAGCCTAGCGGGAAGATCTGGAGATACGCAGTATTTT. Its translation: CASSQESLAGRSGDTQYF.